This T cell receptor beta chain was recorded in a study of cytomegalovirus exposure and HLA in healthy donors. Study-wide results and caveats: About 87% or about 30% of the time was how often most TCR beta V segments were productive, according to an earlier analysis. Sequencing depth across donors, presence/absence analyses assumed, was roughly uniform. In all likelihood, a cluster of highly shared sequence variants was a sequencing artifact. In a later analysis, TCR beta V- and J-gene trimming showed a link to a missense DCLRE1C variant.

This clone was seen a single time. Its target is not known. Germline V gene lookup returns CDR1 SGHTA and CDR2 FQGNSA. Trimming removed 2 bases at V and 6 bases at J, with 5 bases between. This CDR3 region has 12 residues. The study ran its PCR with 60 Vbeta and 13 Jbeta primers. Libraries were prepared by immunoSEQ multiplex PCR; TCRdb keeps only in-frame clonotypes and omits some of them. The repertoire includes some 160,000 clones, around 77% of them detected once, and 2% to 2.5% sits in the top ten. Sequenced input: PBMCs. The chain is built from TRBV7-2 and TRBJ2-1; D not certain. The TCR sequence derives from a man aged 55 to 69 in good health and CMV-seronegative. CDR3 coding DNA: TGTGCCAGCAGCTTACCATCCAATGAGCAGTTCTTC. This codes for CASSLPSNEQFF.